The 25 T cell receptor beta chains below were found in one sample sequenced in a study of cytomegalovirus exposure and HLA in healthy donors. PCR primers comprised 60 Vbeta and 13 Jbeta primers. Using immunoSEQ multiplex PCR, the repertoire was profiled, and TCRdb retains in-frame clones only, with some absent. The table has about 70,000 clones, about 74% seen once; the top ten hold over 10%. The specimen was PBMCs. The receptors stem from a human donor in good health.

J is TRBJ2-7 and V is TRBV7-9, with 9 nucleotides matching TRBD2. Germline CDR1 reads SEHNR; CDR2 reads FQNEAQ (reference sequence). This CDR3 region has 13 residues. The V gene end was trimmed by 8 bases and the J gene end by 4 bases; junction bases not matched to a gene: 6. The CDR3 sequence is CASVLAGPYEQYF. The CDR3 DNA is TGTGCCAGCGTGCTAGCGGGACCTTACGAGCAGTACTTC.

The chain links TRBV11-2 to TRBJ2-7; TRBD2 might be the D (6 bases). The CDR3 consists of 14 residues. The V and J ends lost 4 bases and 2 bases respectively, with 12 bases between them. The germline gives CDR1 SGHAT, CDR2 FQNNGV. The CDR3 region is CASSYSGTTYEQYF. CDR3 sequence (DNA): TGTGCCAGCAGCTATAGCGGTACAACCTACGAGCAGTACTTC. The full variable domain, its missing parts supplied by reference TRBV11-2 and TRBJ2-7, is EAGVAQSPRYKIIEKRQSVAFWCNPISGHATLYWYQQILGQGPKLLIQFQNNGVVDDSQLPKDRFSAERLKGVDSTLKIQPAKLEDSAVYLCASSYSGTTYEQYFGPGTRLTVT.

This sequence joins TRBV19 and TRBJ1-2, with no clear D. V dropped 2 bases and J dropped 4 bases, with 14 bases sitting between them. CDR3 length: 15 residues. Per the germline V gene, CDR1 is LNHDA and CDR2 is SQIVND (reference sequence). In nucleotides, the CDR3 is TGTGCCAGTAGTATAAACCCGCCCTCGGGCTATGGCTACACCTTC. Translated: CASSINPPSGYGYTF.

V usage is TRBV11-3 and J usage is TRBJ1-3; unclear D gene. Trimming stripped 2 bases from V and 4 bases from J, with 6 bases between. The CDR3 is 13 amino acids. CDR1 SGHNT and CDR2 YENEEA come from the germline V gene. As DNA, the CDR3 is TGTGCCAGCAGCTTATTATCGGGAAACACCATATATTTT. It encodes CASSLLSGNTIYF.

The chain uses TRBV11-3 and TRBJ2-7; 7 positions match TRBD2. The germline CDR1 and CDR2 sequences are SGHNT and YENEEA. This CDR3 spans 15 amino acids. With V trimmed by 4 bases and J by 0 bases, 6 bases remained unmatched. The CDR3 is CASSSRDYDSYEQYF. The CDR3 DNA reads TGTGCCAGCAGCTCTAGGGACTACGACTCCTACGAGCAGTACTTC. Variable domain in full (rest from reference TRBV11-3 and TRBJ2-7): EAGVVQSPRYKIIEKKQPVAFWCNPISGHNTLYWYLQNLGQGPELLIRYENEEAVDDSQLPKDRFSAERLKGVDSTLKIQPAELGDSAVYLCASSSRDYDSYEQYFGPGTRLTVT.

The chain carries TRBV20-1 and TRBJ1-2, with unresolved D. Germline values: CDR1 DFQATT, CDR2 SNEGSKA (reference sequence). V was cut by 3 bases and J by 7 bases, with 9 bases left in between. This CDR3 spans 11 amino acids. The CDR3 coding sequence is TGCAGTGCTAGTATCCGTCGTGGCTACACCTTC. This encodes CSASIRRGYTF.

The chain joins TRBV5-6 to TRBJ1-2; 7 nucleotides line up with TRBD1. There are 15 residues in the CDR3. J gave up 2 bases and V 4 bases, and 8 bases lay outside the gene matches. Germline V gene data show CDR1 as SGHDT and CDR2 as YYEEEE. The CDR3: CASSRTGPRNYGYTF. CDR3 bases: TGTGCCAGCAGCCGGACAGGACCCAGAAACTATGGCTACACCTTC.

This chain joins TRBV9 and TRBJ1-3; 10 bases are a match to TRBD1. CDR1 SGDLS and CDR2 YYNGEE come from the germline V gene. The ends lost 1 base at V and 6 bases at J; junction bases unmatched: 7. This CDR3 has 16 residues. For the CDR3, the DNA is TGTGCCAGCAGCGTAAGTCCGGGACAGGGGAAAAACACCATATATTTT. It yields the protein CASSVSPGQGKNTIYF.

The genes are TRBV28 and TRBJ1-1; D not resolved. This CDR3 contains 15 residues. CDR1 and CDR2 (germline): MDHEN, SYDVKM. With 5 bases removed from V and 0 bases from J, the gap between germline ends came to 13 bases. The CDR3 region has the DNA TGTGCCAGCAGTCTGACGGGATTCATGAACACTGAAGCTTTCTTT. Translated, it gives CASSLTGFMNTEAFF.

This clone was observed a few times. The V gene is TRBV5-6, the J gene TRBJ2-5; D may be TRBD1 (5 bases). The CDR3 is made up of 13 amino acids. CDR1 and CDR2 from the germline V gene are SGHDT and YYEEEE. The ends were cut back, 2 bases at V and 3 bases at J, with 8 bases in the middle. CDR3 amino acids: CASSFAGKETQYF. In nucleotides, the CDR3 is TGTGCCAGCAGCTTCGCAGGGAAAGAGACCCAGTACTTC.

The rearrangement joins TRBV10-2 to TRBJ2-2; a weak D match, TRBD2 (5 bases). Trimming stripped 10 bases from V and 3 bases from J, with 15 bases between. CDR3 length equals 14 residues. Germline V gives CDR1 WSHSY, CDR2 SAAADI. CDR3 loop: CATATTGYTGELFF. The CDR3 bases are TGCGCCACCGCAACGACGGGATACACCGGGGAGCTGTTTTTT.

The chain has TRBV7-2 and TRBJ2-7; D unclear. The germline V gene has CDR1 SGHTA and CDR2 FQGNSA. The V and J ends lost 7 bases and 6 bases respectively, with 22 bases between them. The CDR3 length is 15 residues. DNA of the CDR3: TGTGCCAGCACCTCCTCCCGATGGATCTCGGGCGAGCAGTACTTC. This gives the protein CASTSSRWISGEQYF.

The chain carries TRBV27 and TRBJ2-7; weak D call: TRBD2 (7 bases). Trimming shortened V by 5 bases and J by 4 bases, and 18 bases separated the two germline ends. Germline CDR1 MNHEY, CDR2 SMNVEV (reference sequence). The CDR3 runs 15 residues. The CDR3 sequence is CASSPGAGAVYEQYF. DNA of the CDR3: TGTGCCAGCAGTCCAGGGGCGGGAGCAGTTTACGAGCAGTACTTC.

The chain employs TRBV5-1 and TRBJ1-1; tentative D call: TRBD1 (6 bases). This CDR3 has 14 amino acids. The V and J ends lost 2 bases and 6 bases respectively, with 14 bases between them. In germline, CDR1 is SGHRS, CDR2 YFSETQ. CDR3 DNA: TGCGCCAGCAGCTTTGGGGGGGACATCGCTGAAGCTTTCTTT. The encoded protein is CASSFGGDIAEAFF.

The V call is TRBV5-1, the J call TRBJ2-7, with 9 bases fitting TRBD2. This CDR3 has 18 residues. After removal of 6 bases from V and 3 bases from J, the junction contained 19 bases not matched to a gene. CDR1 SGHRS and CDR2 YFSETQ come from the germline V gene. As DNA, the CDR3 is TGCGCCAGCACCCGCCAAGGTTTTAGCGGGAGTCTAATCTACGAGCAGTACTTC. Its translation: CASTRQGFSGSLIYEQYF.

CDR3 DNA: TGCGCCAGCAGCCTGGGACTCTTAGGGGCTGAAGCTTTCTTT. Its translation is CASSLGLLGAEAFF. This sequence joins TRBV5-1 and TRBJ1-1, with D possibly being TRBD1 (5 bases). This CDR3 contains 14 residues. Germline CDR1 SGHRS, CDR2 YFSETQ. V was cut by 4 bases and J by 6 bases, with 16 bases left in between.

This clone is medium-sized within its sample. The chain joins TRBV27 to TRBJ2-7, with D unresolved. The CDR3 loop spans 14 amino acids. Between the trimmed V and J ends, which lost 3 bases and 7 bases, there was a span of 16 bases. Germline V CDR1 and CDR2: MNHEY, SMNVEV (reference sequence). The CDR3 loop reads CASSLTSASREQYF. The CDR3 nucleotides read TGTGCCAGCAGTTTGACTTCGGCTAGTAGGGAGCAGTACTTC.

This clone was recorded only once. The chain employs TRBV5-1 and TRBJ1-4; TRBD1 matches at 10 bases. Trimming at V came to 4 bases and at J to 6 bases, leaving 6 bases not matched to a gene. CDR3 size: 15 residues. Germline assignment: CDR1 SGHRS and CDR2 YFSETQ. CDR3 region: CASSLPGTGDEKLFF. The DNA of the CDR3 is TGCGCCAGCAGCCTACCCGGGACAGGGGATGAAAAACTGTTTTTT.

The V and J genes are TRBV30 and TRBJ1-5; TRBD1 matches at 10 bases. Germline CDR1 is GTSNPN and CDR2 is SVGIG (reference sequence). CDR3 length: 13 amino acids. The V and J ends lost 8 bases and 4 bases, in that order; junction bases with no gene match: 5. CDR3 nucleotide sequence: TGTGCCCTGGACAGGGGGTTAAATCAGCCCCAGCATTTT. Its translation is CALDRGLNQPQHF. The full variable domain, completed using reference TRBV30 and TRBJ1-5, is SQTIHQWPATLVQPVGSPLSLECTVEGTSNPNLYWYRQAAGRGLQLLFYSVGIGQISSEVPQNLSASRPQDRQFILSSKKLLLSDSGFYLCALDRGLNQPQHFGDGTRLSIL.

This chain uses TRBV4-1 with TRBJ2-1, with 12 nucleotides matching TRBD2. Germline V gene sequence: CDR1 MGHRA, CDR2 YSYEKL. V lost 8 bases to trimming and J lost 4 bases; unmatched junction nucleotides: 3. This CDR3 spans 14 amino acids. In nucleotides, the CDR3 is TGCGCCAGCGCTAGCGGGAGGGGATACAATGAGCAGTTCTTC. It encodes CASASGRGYNEQFF.

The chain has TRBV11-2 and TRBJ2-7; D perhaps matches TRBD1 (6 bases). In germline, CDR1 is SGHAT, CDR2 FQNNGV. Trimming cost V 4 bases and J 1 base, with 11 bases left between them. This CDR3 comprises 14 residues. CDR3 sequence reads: CASSSGQLSYEQYF. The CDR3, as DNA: TGTGCCAGCAGCTCCGGACAGCTGTCCTACGAGCAGTACTTC.

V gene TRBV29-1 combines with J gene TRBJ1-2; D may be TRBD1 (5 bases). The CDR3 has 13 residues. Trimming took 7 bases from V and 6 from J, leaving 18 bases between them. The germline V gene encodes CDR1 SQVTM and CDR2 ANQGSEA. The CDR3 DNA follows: TGCAGCGCTCCTCCGGGGGGGGAAGATGGCTACACCTTC. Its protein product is CSAPPGGEDGYTF.

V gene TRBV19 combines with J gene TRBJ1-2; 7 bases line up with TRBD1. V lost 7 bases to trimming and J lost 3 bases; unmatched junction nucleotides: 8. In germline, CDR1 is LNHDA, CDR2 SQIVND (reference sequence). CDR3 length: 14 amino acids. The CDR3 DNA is TGTGCCAGTACGAGGGGGCATAACGACTATGGCTACACCTTC. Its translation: CASTRGHNDYGYTF. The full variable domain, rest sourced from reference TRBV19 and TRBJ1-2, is DGGITQSPKYLFRKEGQNVTLSCEQNLNHDAMYWYRQDPGQGLRLIYYSQIVNDFQKGDIAEGYSVSREKKESFPLTVTSAQKNPTAFYLCASTRGHNDYGYTFGSGTRLTVV.

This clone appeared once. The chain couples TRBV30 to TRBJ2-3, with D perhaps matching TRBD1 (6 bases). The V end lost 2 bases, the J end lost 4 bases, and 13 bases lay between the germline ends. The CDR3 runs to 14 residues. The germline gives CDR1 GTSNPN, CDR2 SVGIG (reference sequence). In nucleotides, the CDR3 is TGTGCCTGGAGTCCGGGACATTTGTCAGATACGCAGTATTTT. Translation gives CAWSPGHLSDTQYF.

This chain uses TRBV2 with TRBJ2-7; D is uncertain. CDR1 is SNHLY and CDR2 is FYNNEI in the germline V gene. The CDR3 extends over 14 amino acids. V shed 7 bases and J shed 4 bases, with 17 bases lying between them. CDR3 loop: CASIESENLYEQYF. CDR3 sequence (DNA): TGTGCCAGCATCGAGAGCGAGAACTTATACGAGCAGTACTTC. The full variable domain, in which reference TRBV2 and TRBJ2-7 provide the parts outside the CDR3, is EPEVTQTPSHQVTQMGQEVILRCVPISNHLYFYWYRQILGQKVEFLVSFYNNEISEKSEIFDDQFSVERPDGSNFTLKIRSTKLEDSAMYFCASIESENLYEQYFGPGTRLTVT.